This TCR beta chain appears in the sequencing data of a study of cytomegalovirus exposure and HLA in healthy donors. The PCR had 60 Vbeta and 13 Jbeta primers. The assay was immunoSEQ multiplex PCR, and TCRdb's table has in-frame clones only and misses some. The table includes 140,000 to 150,000 clones, around 84% detected once. Overall study results and limits: Rates of TCR association differed by HLA locus in a later analysis, with DRB1 highest and HLA-C lowest.

Healthy bone marrow donors made up the cohort. J lost 0 bases, V lost 2 bases, and 5 bases had no gene match. CDR1 is SGHDT, CDR2 YYEEEE, per germline. The CDR3 loop spans 16 amino acids. With regard to this clone: Its antigen remains unknown.

The source material was PBMCs. The rearrangement links TRBV5-6 to TRBJ2-7, with TRBD2 matching 10 bases. This clonotype was sampled from a boy aged 2 to 10 in good health and CMV-seronegative. In nucleotides, the CDR3 is TGTGCCAGCAGCTTTATACTAGCGGGAAGCTCCTACGAGCAGTACTTC. Translated, it gives CASSFILAGSSYEQYF.